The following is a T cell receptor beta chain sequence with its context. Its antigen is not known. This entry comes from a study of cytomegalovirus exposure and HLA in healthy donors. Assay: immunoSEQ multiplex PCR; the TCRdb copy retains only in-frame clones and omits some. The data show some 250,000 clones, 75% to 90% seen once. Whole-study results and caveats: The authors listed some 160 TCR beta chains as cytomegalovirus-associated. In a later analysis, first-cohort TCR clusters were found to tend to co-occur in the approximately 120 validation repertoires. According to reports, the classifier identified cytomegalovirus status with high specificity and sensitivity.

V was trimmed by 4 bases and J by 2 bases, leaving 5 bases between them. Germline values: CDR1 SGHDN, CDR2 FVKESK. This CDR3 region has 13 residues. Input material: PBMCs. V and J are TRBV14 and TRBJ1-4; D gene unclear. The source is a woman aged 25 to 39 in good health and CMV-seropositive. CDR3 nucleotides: TGTGCCAGCAGCCTCGCGACTAATGAAAAACTGTTTTTT. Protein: CASSLATNEKLFF.